This TCR beta chain was obtained from a study of OX40 agonist ivuxolimab in advanced cancers. About the research overall: The dose-escalation cohort had hepatocellular carcinoma, melanoma, renal cell or head and neck cancer.

Findings and limits, study-wide: Both CD4+ and CD8+ T cell populations in blood had undergone clonal expansion by week 6 at 0.1 to 3.0 mg/kg.

Here immunoSEQ multiplex PCR was the method, and the copy in TCRdb shows in-frame clones only, minus some. Seen here are approximately 68,000 clones, 70% to 90% observed once, and the top ten hold 0.8% to 0.9%. If patients had autoimmune disease history or systemic immunosuppression, they were excluded. This clone was found a few times. Its antigen is unknown. The clonotype comes from an adult with an advanced solid tumor such as melanoma, head and neck, liver or kidney cancer. This specimen was CD4+ or CD8+ T cells sorted from blood, taken in a trial of the OX40 agonist ivuxolimab.

In nucleotides, the CDR3 is TGTGCCTGGAGTGGGGGCCGTCACCAAGAGACCCAGTACTTC. Translating gives CAWSGGRHQETQYF. The chain combines TRBV30 with TRBJ2-5; tentatively, D is TRBD1 (5 bases). The CDR3 contains 14 residues. Trimming cost V 1 base and J 0 bases, with 9 bases left between them. Germline-derived CDR1 and CDR2 are GTSNPN and SVGIG (reference sequence). Combining the CDR3 with reference TRBV30 and TRBJ2-5 gives the whole variable domain SQTIHQWPATLVQPVGSPLSLECTVEGTSNPNLYWYRQAAGRGLQLLFYSVGIGQISSEVPQNLSASRPQDRQFILSSKKLLLSDSGFYLCAWSGGRHQETQYFGPGTRLLVL.